This TCR beta chain appears in the sequencing data of a study of long-term antiretroviral therapy in people with HIV. The study's findings and limits: The data indicate that diversity increased after ART but remained below transplant donor controls.

The assay used was immunoSEQ (version v3.0), run at survey level. Assay: immunoSEQ multiplex PCR; the TCRdb copy retains only in-frame clones and omits some. The data show approximately 25,000 clones, roughly 93% seen once. Trimming removed 0 bases from V and 5 bases from J, with 16 bases in between. The V gene's germline CDR1 is LGHNA and CDR2 YSLEER. The CDR3 runs to 16 residues. In regard to this clone: Antigen: not known.

The sample in question was unsorted PBMCs, obtained 7.6 years after starting antiretroviral therapy. This sequence originates from a woman aged 40 to 49 with HIV. The chain links TRBV4-3 to TRBJ2-5; D unclear. The CDR3 sequence: CASSQDPPGSEETQYF. The CDR3 bases are TGCGCCAGCAGCCAAGATCCTCCGGGCAGTGAGGAGACCCAGTACTTC.